The following is a T cell receptor (beta chain) sequence with its context. Antigen unknown. One entry per CDR3 protein results from TCRdb running MiXCR on the RT-PCR reads. The sample consists of some 500,000 distinct CDR3 sequences, around 13% of them appearing once. This sample was taken from a study of response to subunit inactivated influenza vaccine. Whole-study results and caveats: Few new T cells, the authors suggested, are recruited by each seasonal influenza vaccination.

The CDR3 consists of 12 residues. Trimming left V 6 bases short and J 11 bases short, with 13 bases between. The sequencing used PBMCs from blood, collected around seven weeks after vaccination. The V and J genes are TRBV12-3 or TRBV12-4 and TRBJ1-4; D remains ambiguous. The sequence came from a man aged 45-65 years who received an inactivated influenza vaccine. The CDR3 protein is CASSKDRFKLFF. In nucleotides, the CDR3 is TGTGCCAGCAGCAAGGACCGGTTTAAACTGTTTTTT.